This T cell receptor beta chain derives from a study of shared clonotypes between healthy human individuals. General observations from the study: Only blood was sampled, and tissue TCR repertoires likely differ from blood ones.

Concerning this clone itself: Its matching antigen is unknown.

Germline V gene sequence: CDR1 SGHTA, CDR2 FQGNSA. Trimming removed 2 bases at V and 0 bases at J, with 14 bases between. The CDR3 runs to 17 residues. Some clones are missing from TCRdb's copy, which holds only in-frame ones; the method was immunoSEQ multiplex PCR. The sample shows 2 million to 2.5 million clones, 90% to 96% of them seen only once. The sequenced sample was naive CD4+ T cells sorted from blood. As for subset: CD45RA+ positively selected. The TCR comes from a man aged 18 to 30 in good health. The chain carries TRBV7-2 and TRBJ2-1; D gene ambiguous. The CDR3 here is CASSLSRGKGSYNEQFF. For the CDR3, the DNA is TGTGCCAGCAGCTTATCGCGTGGAAAGGGCTCCTACAATGAGCAGTTCTTC.